The rows below give T cell receptor beta chains drawn from one sample of a study of metastatic and nonmetastatic thyroid tumors. TCRdb re-clonotyped the PCR reads via MiXCR. The data hold approximately 15,000 clones, with about a third observed a single time. Sequenced: tumor tissue. The receptors originated from a male donor with papillary thyroid cancer or a benign thyroid nodule (not recorded which). Some clones in this sample may be carry-over from other donors' samples. CDR3s include the opening cysteine and the closing phenylalanine or tryptophan. Fields, in order: clone size, J gene, D gene, V gene, CDR3 DNA, CDR3 protein. The D gene is left open where the match is weak. Clone size is not always given. Where it is, it says once, few, many or a class for expanded clones.

many	TRBJ2-2	-	TRBV2	TGTGCCAGCAGCAAATACGGGGAGCTGTTTTTT	CASSKYGELFF
many	TRBJ1-2	-	TRBV12-3/TRBV12-4	TGTGCCAGCAGTTTATCGACAGACTTCTATGGCTACACCTTC	CASSLSTDFYGYTF
few	TRBJ1-2	-	TRBV11-2	TGTGCCAGCAGCGTAGGACAGAACTATGGCTACACCTTC	CASSVGQNYGYTF
-	TRBJ2-7	TRBD2	TRBV20-1	TGCAGTGCTAGGACTAGCGACTACGAGCAGTACTTC	CSARTSDYEQYF
-	TRBJ2-1	TRBD2	TRBV10-3	TGTACCATCAGTGCTAGCGGGGGTAACAATGAGCAGTTCTTC	CTISASGGNNEQFF
many	TRBJ2-3	-	TRBV29-1	TGCAGCGTTGAGGGAGGAATCGGAGATACGCAGTATTTT	CSVEGGIGDTQYF
many	TRBJ1-2	-	TRBV5-1	TGCGCCAGCAGCTTGGGACGGATCCCTGACTCTGGCTACACCTTC	CASSLGRIPDSGYTF
-	TRBJ2-7	-	TRBV3-1	TGTGCCAGCAGCCACGGAGACAACCCCTACGAGCAGTACTTC	CASSHGDNPYEQYF
-	TRBJ2-7	-	TRBV20-1	TGCAGTGCACGTGATAATACCCACGAGCAGTACTTC	CSARDNTHEQYF
many	TRBJ1-1	-	TRBV6-1	TGTGCCAGCAGTTCCCCCGGGAAGAACACTGAAGCTTTCTTT	CASSSPGKNTEAFF
medium-sized	TRBJ2-3	TRBD2	TRBV28	TGTGCCAGCAGTTTGGGACTAGCGGGTAAATCTAGCACAGATACGCAGTATTTT	CASSLGLAGKSSTDTQYF
few	TRBJ2-1	-	TRBV7-9	TGTGCCAGCAGCTCTTCTAGCGAGACGTTCTTC	CASSSSSETFF
medium-sized	TRBJ2-1	TRBD2	TRBV12-3/TRBV12-4	TGTGCCAGCAGACCCGGGACTAGCTCTAACAATGAGCAGTTCTTC	CASRPGTSSNNEQFF
many	TRBJ2-3	TRBD2	TRBV13	TGTGCCAGCAGCCCCACCCGCGGGGGGGATCAAGATACGCAGTATTTT	CASSPTRGGDQDTQYF
-	TRBJ2-7	-	TRBV20-1	TGCAGTGCTAAGGAGGCGCAGGGTAAAACCTACGAGCAGTACTTC	CSAKEAQGKTYEQYF
medium-sized	TRBJ2-7	-	TRBV30	TGTGCCTGGAGTGTCCCGGGCGGGTCGAATAGGGGCGAGCAGTACTTC	CAWSVPGGSNRGEQYF
once	TRBJ1-6	-	TRBV20-1	TGCAGTGCTAGATTAGCCCAGAGCTCCTATAATTCACCCCTCCACTTT	CSARLAQSSYNSPLHF
-	TRBJ2-7	-	TRBV18	TGTGCCAGCTCACTACAGATCTCCTACGAGCAGTACTTC	CASSLQISYEQYF
once	TRBJ1-1	-	TRBV9	TGTGCCAGCAGCTCTACCCAGGGGTTCGCTGAAGCTTTCTTT	CASSSTQGFAEAFF
few	TRBJ2-2	-	TRBV27	TGTGCCAGCATTCCGATTGGATGGTCCGGGGAGCTGTTTTTT	CASIPIGWSGELFF
many	TRBJ1-4	TRBD1	TRBV28	TGTGCCACGGGACAGGGGATATATGAAAAACTGTTTTTT	CATGQGIYEKLFF
many	TRBJ2-7	-	TRBV28	TGTGCCAGCAGCTCTCTCGCAGGGGTGAACGAGCAGTACTTC	CASSSLAGVNEQYF
-	TRBJ2-3	-	TRBV20-1	TGCAGTGCCAAGGGCTCGACAGATACGCAGTATTTT	CSAKGSTDTQYF
-	TRBJ2-2	-	TRBV6-1	TGTGCCAGCAGCCACAGGGCCCCTTTCACCGGGGAGCTGTTTTTT	CASSHRAPFTGELFF
many	TRBJ1-5	-	TRBV5-1	TGCGCCAGCAGCTTGGAATCTGCTGTGTGGTATGATAGCAATCAGCCCCAGCATTTT	CASSLESAVWYDSNQPQHF
once	TRBJ1-1	-	TRBV30	TGTGCCTGTGGACACCGTGAAGCTTTCTTT	CACGHREAFF
-	TRBJ2-7	TRBD2	TRBV7-6	TGTGCCAGCAGCCGAGGTCGGATGGGAGGGCCTCCCAACGAGCAGTACTTC	CASSRGRMGGPPNEQYF
many	TRBJ1-5	TRBD1	TRBV20-1	TGCAGTGCGACGACAGGGGCCTATAGCAATCAGCCCCAGCATTTT	CSATTGAYSNQPQHF
-	TRBJ2-7	TRBD1	TRBV20-1	TGCAGTGCCTACACAGGGACAGACTCCTACGAGCAGTACTTC	CSAYTGTDSYEQYF
-	TRBJ1-2	-	TRBV6-2/TRBV6-3	TGTGCCAGCAGTTACTATTCGCTTGGCAGCATGGAGACTAACTATGGCTACACCTTC	CASSYYSLGSMETNYGYTF
-	TRBJ1-2	TRBD1	TRBV6-2/TRBV6-3	TGTGCCACCCTACGCGACAGGGCTCAAGGCTACACCTTC	CATLRDRAQGYTF
-	TRBJ1-1	-	TRBV3-1	TGTGCCAGCAGCGCCGGGCCCCCTAACGCTGAAGCTTTCTTT	CASSAGPPNAEAFF
medium-sized	TRBJ1-1	TRBD1	TRBV5-1	TGCGCCAGCAGCTGGGACAGCAAGAACACTGAAGCTTTCTTT	CASSWDSKNTEAFF
many	TRBJ2-2	-	TRBV11-3	TGTGCCAGCAGCCTCGGTCCCGTCGTGATGACCGGGGAGCTGTTTTTT	CASSLGPVVMTGELFF
medium-sized	TRBJ2-1	-	TRBV6-2/TRBV6-3	TGTGCCAGCAGTTACCTGACTCGCAATGAGCAGTTCTTC	CASSYLTRNEQFF
many	TRBJ1-6	-	TRBV20-1	TGCAGTGCACCTAAGGCGGTTGATTCACCCCTCCACTTT	CSAPKAVDSPLHF
-	TRBJ1-2	TRBD1	TRBV11-2	TGTGCCAGCAGCCCGACCAGGGGGCGTTCTAGTGGCTACACCTTC	CASSPTRGRSSGYTF
-	TRBJ2-7	TRBD1	TRBV7-3	TGTGCCAGCAGCCCCTACCCGGACAGGGGGCAGTACTTC	CASSPYPDRGQYF
many	TRBJ2-1	TRBD1	TRBV20-1	TGCAGTGCGTCCGGGACAGGGAGACGAGGCGGTTACAATGAGCAGTTCTTC	CSASGTGRRGGYNEQFF
many	TRBJ1-2	-	TRBV7-2	TGTGCCAGCAGCTCCTACGAGAGGGCGGGCTATGGCTACACCTTC	CASSSYERAGYGYTF
many	TRBJ2-2	-	TRBV7-2	TGTGCCAGCAGCGAAGGGGAGAACACCGGGGAGCTGTTTTTT	CASSEGENTGELFF
medium-sized	TRBJ1-6	-	TRBV9	TGTGCCAGCAGCGCCACCGGGGCGAAGAATTCACCCCTCCACTTT	CASSATGAKNSPLHF
-	TRBJ1-6	-	TRBV20-1	TGCAGCGGGACGGACCATAATTCACCCCTCCACTTT	CSGTDHNSPLHF
many	TRBJ2-7	-	TRBV7-9	TGTGCCAGCGGTAATTGGGTCCGTCACGAGCAGTACTTC	CASGNWVRHEQYF